This TCR beta chain was captured by sequencing in a study of T-cell reconstitution after alpha-beta-depleted transplantation in children. The CDR3 sequence is 12 residues long. CDR1 is SQVTM and CDR2 is ANQGSEA in the germline V gene. The ends were cut back, 4 bases at V and 6 bases at J, with 13 bases in the middle. Unique molecular identifiers tagged the TCRbeta library. TCRdb passed the PCR reads through MiXCR, listing each CDR3 protein once. The sample lists about 90,000 distinct CDR3 sequences; roughly 8.3% were seen once. This clonotype occurred many times. The chain combines TRBV29-1 with TRBJ2-7; no clear D gene. The clonotype was recovered from a human donor who donated a stem cell graft to a child with congenital amegakaryocytic thrombocytopenia. Material: PBMCs from the stem cell graft donor, obtained from the stem cell graft. The CDR3 DNA is TGCAGCGTTGGGGATGTGGGGATCGAGCAGTACTTC. Residues: CSVGDVGIEQYF.